The entry below describes one T cell receptor beta chain. Its target is unknown. Germline V CDR1 and CDR2: MDHEN, SYDVKM. Trimming at V came to 3 bases and at J to 8 bases, leaving 7 bases not matched to a gene. The CDR3 sequence is 17 residues long. Sequencing used immunoSEQ multiplex PCR; TCRdb keeps in-frame clones, though not all of them. The sample yields 13,000 to 15,000 clones, 70% to 90% seen once. The sample comes from a study of T cell repertoires in ileal Crohn's disease. Study-level background: Less than 45% were active smokers at surgery; median disease duration was nearly eight years. About half of patients got postoperative therapy: roughly 12 thiopurines, 18 anti-TNF.

Study-level findings and limits: Clonality above 26.8% at surgery always came with endoscopic recurrence. Compared with non-smokers, active smokers at surgery showed more clonal expansions.

The genes are TRBV28 and TRBJ2-1; TRBD2 matches 16 bases. The sample consisted of ileal tissue. The clonotype was recovered from an adult with Crohn's disease. Written as DNA, the CDR3 is TGTGCCAGCAGTTTTCGCGGGACTAGCGGGAGGGCCCATGAGCAGTTCTTC. Amino acid sequence: CASSFRGTSGRAHEQFF.